These 20 T cell receptor beta chains came from one sample sequenced in a study of T cell responses to AZD1222 COVID-19 vaccine. The method was immunoSEQ multiplex PCR; TCRdb's version includes in-frame clones alone and lacks a portion of them. This table has 150,000 to 200,000 clones, around 94% appearing once. Here the sequenced sample was peripheral blood, taken on day 0 of AZD1222 vaccination. The receptors were sampled from an adult in good health.

The rearrangement links TRBV9 to TRBJ2-3, with D possibly matching TRBD2 (6 bases). Germline V gene lookup returns CDR1 SGDLS and CDR2 YYNGEE. Trimming took 5 bases from V and 3 from J, leaving 16 bases between them. The CDR3 consists of 15 residues. In DNA, the CDR3 is TGTGCCAGCAGTGCTACGGCGGGGAGAACAGATACGCAGTATTTT. This sequence encodes CASSATAGRTDTQYF. The variable domain in full, completed from reference TRBV9 and TRBJ2-3, reads DSGVTQTPKHLITATGQRVTLRCSPRSGDLSVYWYQQSLDQGLQFLIQYYNGEERAKGNILERFSAQQFPDLHSELNLSSLELGDSALYFCASSATAGRTDTQYFGPGTRLTVL.

This clone was seen once. The chain uses TRBV3-1 (or the pseudogene TRBV3-2) and TRBJ1-1, with TRBD1 as a possible D gene (5 bases). Germline V lookup: CDR1 LGHDT, CDR2 YNNKEL (reference sequence). The CDR3 has 14 residues. Deletions cut 4 bases from V and 4 bases from J, with 13 bases between. The CDR3 DNA sequence: TGTGCCAGCAGCCCGACGGGGGGGTTCACTGAAGCTTTCTTT. This encodes CASSPTGGFTEAFF.

The gene calls are TRBV5-1 and TRBJ1-1, with D unclear. The CDR3 is 14 residues long. Germline values: CDR1 SGHRS, CDR2 YFSETQ. The germline V and J ends were trimmed by 3 bases and 1 base, with 10 bases remaining between them. The chain's CDR3 is CASSYNSANTEAFF. CDR3 bases: TGCGCCAGCAGCTATAACAGTGCGAACACTGAAGCTTTCTTT.

The chain has TRBV2 and TRBJ2-3; 7 nucleotides agree with TRBD1. Per germline, CDR1 SNHLY and CDR2 FYNNEI. CDR3 length: 14 amino acids. The V segment lost 6 bases and the J segment 4 bases; nucleotides outside the gene matches: 7. The CDR3 spells CASRNPQGADTQYF. Here the CDR3 DNA reads TGTGCCAGCAGAAACCCCCAGGGGGCAGATACGCAGTATTTT.

The V call is TRBV4-3, the J call TRBJ1-6; a weak D match, TRBD1 (5 bases). This CDR3 is 16 amino acids long. V was pared by 0 bases and J by 5 bases, with 11 bases between. Germline values: CDR1 LGHNA, CDR2 YSLEER. The CDR3 bases are TGCGCCAGCAGCCAAGATACCCCAGGGAATAATTCACCCCTCCACTTT. Translating it yields CASSQDTPGNNSPLHF.

V gene TRBV2 combines with J gene TRBJ1-1; the D is unclear. CDR1 is SNHLY, CDR2 FYNNEI, per germline. There are 12 residues in the CDR3. V shed 6 bases and J shed 4 bases, with 9 bases lying between them. CDR3 loop: CASSERATEAFF. The CDR3 nucleotides are TGTGCCAGCAGCGAACGGGCCACTGAAGCTTTCTTT. Based on the CDR3 plus reference TRBV2 and TRBJ1-1, the full variable domain is EPEVTQTPSHQVTQMGQEVILRCVPISNHLYFYWYRQILGQKVEFLVSFYNNEISEKSEIFDDQFSVERPDGSNFTLKIRSTKLEDSAMYFCASSERATEAFFGQGTRLTVV.

V usage is TRBV14 and J usage is TRBJ2-7; either TRBD1 or TRBD2 may fit D (5 bases each). Germline V gives CDR1 SGHDN, CDR2 FVKESK. V lost 2 bases and J lost 3, with 11 bases in between. The CDR3 is 14 amino acids. The CDR3 region is CASSQSWGSYEQYF. The CDR3 nucleotides are TGTGCCAGCAGCCAATCGTGGGGGAGCTACGAGCAGTACTTC.

The rearrangement uses TRBV27 and TRBJ1-3; D is possibly TRBD1 (5 bases). V gave up 1 base and J gave up 1 base, with 8 bases separating them. The CDR3 runs 15 residues. The V gene's germline CDR1 is MNHEY and CDR2 SMNVEV (reference sequence). CDR3 bases: TGTGCCAGCAGTTTATTTTGGGGGTCTGGAAACACCATATATTTT. This gives the protein CASSLFWGSGNTIYF.

The sample holds a few counts of this clone. This rearrangement joins TRBV2 to TRBJ2-7; no clear D gene. Deletions cut 7 bases from V and 3 bases from J, with 7 bases between. Per the germline V gene, CDR1 is SNHLY and CDR2 is FYNNEI. CDR3 length: 11 amino acids. This chain's CDR3 is CASNYVYEQYF. The CDR3 DNA reads as TGTGCCAGCAATTACGTCTACGAGCAGTACTTC.

The chain has TRBV11-3 and TRBJ1-3, with a weak D call TRBD1 (5 bases). Trimming removed 4 bases at V and 1 base at J, with 5 bases between. This CDR3 has 13 amino acids. The germline V gene has CDR1 SGHNT and CDR2 YENEEA. This chain's CDR3 is CASSWGSGNTIYF. For the CDR3, the DNA is TGTGCCAGCAGCTGGGGGTCTGGAAACACCATATATTTT.

V and J are TRBV5-1 and TRBJ2-2; 7 bases are shared with TRBD1. The CDR3 runs 15 residues. Germline CDR1 is SGHRS and CDR2 is YFSETQ. The V and J ends lost 0 bases and 4 bases, in that order; junction bases with no gene match: 3. In nucleotides, the CDR3 is TGCGCCAGCAGCTTGGACAGGGGACCCACCGGGGAGCTGTTTTTT. This sequence encodes CASSLDRGPTGELFF. The full variable domain, in which reference TRBV5-1 and TRBJ2-2 provide the parts outside the CDR3, is KAGVTQTPRYLIKTRGQQVTLSCSPISGHRSVSWYQQTPGQGLQFLFEYFSETQRNKGNFPGRFSGRQFSNSRSEMNVSTLELGDSALYLCASSLDRGPTGELFFGEGSRLTVL.

V is TRBV5-1 and J is TRBJ2-3; the D gene is possibly TRBD1 (6 bases). There are 15 residues in the CDR3. Between the trimmed V and J ends, which lost 3 bases and 0 bases, there was a span of 11 bases. Per the germline V gene, CDR1 is SGHRS and CDR2 is YFSETQ. In DNA form, the CDR3 reads TGCGCCAGCAGCTCCGGGACAACTAGCACAGATACGCAGTATTTT. This codes for CASSSGTTSTDTQYF.

The chain uses TRBV4-1 and TRBJ1-1; 7 bases align to TRBD1. Germline V gene data show CDR1 as MGHRA and CDR2 as YSYEKL. The trim removed 1 base at V and 3 bases at J, leaving 11 bases unmatched. This CDR3 spans 17 amino acids. As DNA, the CDR3 is TGCGCCAGCAGCCAAGGGTGGGCGAACAGGGGATACACTGAAGCTTTCTTT. This codes for CASSQGWANRGYTEAFF.

The V gene is TRBV2, the J gene TRBJ1-3; no definite D call. There are 14 residues in the CDR3. From germline, CDR1 is SNHLY and CDR2 FYNNEI. V was shortened by 6 bases and J by 0 bases, with 9 bases between the two germline ends. The CDR3 loop is CASREFVSGNTIYF. CDR3 in DNA: TGTGCCAGCAGGGAATTCGTCTCTGGAAACACCATATATTTT.

The rearrangement joins TRBV2 to TRBJ2-7; unclear D gene. The CDR3 is 13 residues long. Trimming cost V 10 bases and J 3 bases, with 16 bases left between them. Germline lookup yields CDR1 SNHLY and CDR2 FYNNEI. The CDR3 DNA follows: TGTGCCATATCGGTTGAGACGGGCTACGAGCAGTACTTC. Translating gives CAISVETGYEQYF.

V usage is TRBV5-5 and J usage is TRBJ1-4; 7 bases are a match to TRBD1. This CDR3 region has 17 residues. Germline assignment: CDR1 SGHKS and CDR2 YYEKEE (reference sequence). Trimming at V came to 1 base and at J to 3 bases, leaving 9 bases not matched to a gene. The CDR3 nucleotides are TGTGCCAGCAGCTTGTCACAGGGGATAGTGGCTAATGAAAAACTGTTTTTT. As protein: CASSLSQGIVANEKLFF.

The chain links TRBV5-1 to TRBJ2-7, with TRBD2 matching over 8 bases. The germline gives CDR1 SGHRS, CDR2 YFSETQ. The J segment lost 3 bases and the V segment lost 0 bases, leaving 5 bases of the junction unmatched. The CDR3 length is 15 residues. As DNA, the CDR3 is TGCGCCAGCAGCTTGGAGTCGCGGGGGGTCTACGAGCAGTACTTC. It specifies CASSLESRGVYEQYF.

The chain employs TRBV30 and TRBJ2-3; D tentatively fits TRBD1 or TRBD2 (5 bases each). From germline, CDR1 is GTSNPN and CDR2 SVGIG (reference sequence). This CDR3 contains 13 residues. Trimming removed 2 bases at V and 5 bases at J, with 11 bases between. Here the CDR3 reads CAWSRGVQDTQYF. The DNA of the CDR3 is TGTGCCTGGAGTCGAGGGGTTCAAGATACGCAGTATTTT.

The chain carries TRBV6-2 or TRBV6-3 and TRBJ1-1, with 8 bases matching TRBD1. The V gene's germline CDR1 is MNHEY and CDR2 SVGEGT. The CDR3 runs to 14 residues. Losses at the gene ends were 6 bases for V and 2 bases for J; bases not matched to a gene: 5. In nucleotides, the CDR3 is TGTGCCAGCAGCCCATCAGGGGGCAACACTGAAGCTTTCTTT. It specifies CASSPSGGNTEAFF.

The V and J genes are TRBV7-9 and TRBJ2-3; TRBD1 matches at 8 bases. The CDR3 extends over 16 amino acids. In germline, CDR1 is SEHNR, CDR2 FQNEAQ (reference sequence). The V gene end was trimmed by 1 base and the J gene end by 8 bases; junction bases not matched to a gene: 11. This CDR3 is CASSLDPRGHVGTQYF. In DNA, the CDR3 is TGTGCCAGCAGCTTAGACCCCAGGGGGCATGTGGGTACGCAGTATTTT.